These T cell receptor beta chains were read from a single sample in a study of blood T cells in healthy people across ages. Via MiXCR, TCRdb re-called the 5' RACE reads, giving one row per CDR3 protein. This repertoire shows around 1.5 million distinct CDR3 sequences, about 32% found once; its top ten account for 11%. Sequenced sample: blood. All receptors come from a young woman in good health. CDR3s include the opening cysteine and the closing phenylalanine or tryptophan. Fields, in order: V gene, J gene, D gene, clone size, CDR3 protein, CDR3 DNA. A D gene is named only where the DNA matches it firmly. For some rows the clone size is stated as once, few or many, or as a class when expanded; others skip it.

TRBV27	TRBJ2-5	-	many	CASKLGETQYF	TGTGCCAGCAAATTGGGGGAGACCCAGTACTTC
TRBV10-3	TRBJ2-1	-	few	CAIRWGSSYNEQFF	TGTGCCATCAGATGGGGTAGCTCCTACAATGAGCAGTTCTTC
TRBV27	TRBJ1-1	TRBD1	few	CASSRLPPGQGTEAFF	TGTGCCAGCAGTAGGCTACCGCCGGGACAGGGGACTGAAGCTTTCTTT
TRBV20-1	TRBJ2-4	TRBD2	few	CSGEGIGDPKNIQYF	TGCAGTGGGGAGGGGATTGGCGATCCCAAAAACATTCAGTACTTC
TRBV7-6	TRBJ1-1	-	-	CASSPGAENTEAFF	TGTGCCAGCAGCCCCGGGGCAGAGAACACTGAAGCTTTCTTT
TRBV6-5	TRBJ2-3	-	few	CTSNYSSPLTGGTDTQYF	TGTACCAGCAATTACTCGAGTCCCTTGACGGGAGGCACAGATACGCAGTATTTT
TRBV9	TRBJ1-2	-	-	CASSVGRDTGYTF	TGTGCCAGCAGCGTAGGTAGGGATACTGGCTACACCTTC
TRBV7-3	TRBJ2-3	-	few	CASSLTIWGTQYF	TGTGCCAGCAGCTTAACGATCTGGGGTACGCAGTATTTT
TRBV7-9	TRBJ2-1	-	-	CASSFATVWFNEQFF	TGTGCCAGCAGCTTTGCGACTGTCTGGTTCAATGAGCAGTTCTTC
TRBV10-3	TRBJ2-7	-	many	CAISETRTAQGGEQYF	TGTGCCATCAGTGAGACAAGGACAGCCCAAGGCGGCGAGCAGTACTTC
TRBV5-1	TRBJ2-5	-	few	CTSSPRHGGYQETQYF	TGCACCAGCAGCCCACGACACGGGGGCTACCAAGAGACCCAGTACTTC
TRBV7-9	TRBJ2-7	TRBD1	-	CASSEWTGGGNEQYF	TGTGCCAGCAGCGAATGGACAGGGGGAGGGAACGAGCAGTACTTC
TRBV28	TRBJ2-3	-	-	CTSTPEVGTDTQYF	TGTACCAGCACTCCGGAGGTCGGCACAGATACGCAGTATTTT
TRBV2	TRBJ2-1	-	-	CASSVPAGYSYNEQFF	TGTGCCAGCAGTGTACCAGCGGGTTACTCCTACAATGAGCAGTTCTTC
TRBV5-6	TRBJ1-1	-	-	CASSWLGNTEAFF	TGTGCCAGCAGCTGGTTGGGTAACACTGAAGCTTTCTTT
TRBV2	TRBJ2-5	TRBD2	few	CASSTLVLAGEGETQYF	TGTGCCAGCAGTACGCTTGTACTAGCGGGAGAGGGAGAGACCCAGTACTTC
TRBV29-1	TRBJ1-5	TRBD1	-	CSVVQGVGSNQPQHF	TGCAGCGTTGTACAGGGGGTAGGCAGCAATCAGCCCCAGCATTTT
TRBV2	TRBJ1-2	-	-	CASRRGTGSNYGYTF	TGTGCCAGCAGAAGGGGAACGGGGAGTAACTATGGCTACACTTTC
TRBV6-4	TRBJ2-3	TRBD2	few	CASSDRKRERTDTQYF	TGTGCCAGCAGTGACAGAAAGCGGGAGCGCACAGATACGCAGTATTTT
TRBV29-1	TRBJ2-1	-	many	CSVVGGPYNEQFF	TGCAGCGTTGTGGGGGGTCCCTACAATGAGCAGTTCTTC
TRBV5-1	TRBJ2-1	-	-	CASSLARGLEQFF	TGCGCCAGCAGCTTGGCGCGGGGCTTGGAGCAGTTCTTC
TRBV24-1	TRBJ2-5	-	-	CATSSDGKETQYF	TGTGCCACCAGTAGTGACGGAAAAGAGACCCAGTACTTC
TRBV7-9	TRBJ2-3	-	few	CASSEAAQVTDTQYF	TGTGCCAGCAGCGAAGCGGCCCAGGTCACAGATACGCAGTATTTT
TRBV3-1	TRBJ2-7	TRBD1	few	CASTDRDQYEQYF	TGTGCCAGCACGGACAGGGATCAATACGAGCAGTACTTC
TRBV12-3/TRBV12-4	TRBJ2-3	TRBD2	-	CASGGLAGRSDTQYF	TGTGCCAGCGGTGGACTAGCGGGAAGGTCCGATACGCAGTATTTT
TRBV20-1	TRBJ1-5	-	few	CSARDEPGSKPQHF	TGCAGTGCTAGAGATGAACCGGGGAGCAAGCCCCAGCATTTT
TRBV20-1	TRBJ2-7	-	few	CSASFKEPYEQYF	TGCAGTGCTAGTTTTAAGGAGCCCTACGAGCAGTACTTC
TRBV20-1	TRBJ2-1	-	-	CSARIAVAGNEQFF	TGCAGTGCTAGGATAGCGGTGGCGGGCAATGAGCAGTTCTTC
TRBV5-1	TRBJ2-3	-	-	CASSLEGAPTDTRYF	TGCGCCAGCAGCTTGGAAGGGGCCCCCACAGATACGCGGTATTTT